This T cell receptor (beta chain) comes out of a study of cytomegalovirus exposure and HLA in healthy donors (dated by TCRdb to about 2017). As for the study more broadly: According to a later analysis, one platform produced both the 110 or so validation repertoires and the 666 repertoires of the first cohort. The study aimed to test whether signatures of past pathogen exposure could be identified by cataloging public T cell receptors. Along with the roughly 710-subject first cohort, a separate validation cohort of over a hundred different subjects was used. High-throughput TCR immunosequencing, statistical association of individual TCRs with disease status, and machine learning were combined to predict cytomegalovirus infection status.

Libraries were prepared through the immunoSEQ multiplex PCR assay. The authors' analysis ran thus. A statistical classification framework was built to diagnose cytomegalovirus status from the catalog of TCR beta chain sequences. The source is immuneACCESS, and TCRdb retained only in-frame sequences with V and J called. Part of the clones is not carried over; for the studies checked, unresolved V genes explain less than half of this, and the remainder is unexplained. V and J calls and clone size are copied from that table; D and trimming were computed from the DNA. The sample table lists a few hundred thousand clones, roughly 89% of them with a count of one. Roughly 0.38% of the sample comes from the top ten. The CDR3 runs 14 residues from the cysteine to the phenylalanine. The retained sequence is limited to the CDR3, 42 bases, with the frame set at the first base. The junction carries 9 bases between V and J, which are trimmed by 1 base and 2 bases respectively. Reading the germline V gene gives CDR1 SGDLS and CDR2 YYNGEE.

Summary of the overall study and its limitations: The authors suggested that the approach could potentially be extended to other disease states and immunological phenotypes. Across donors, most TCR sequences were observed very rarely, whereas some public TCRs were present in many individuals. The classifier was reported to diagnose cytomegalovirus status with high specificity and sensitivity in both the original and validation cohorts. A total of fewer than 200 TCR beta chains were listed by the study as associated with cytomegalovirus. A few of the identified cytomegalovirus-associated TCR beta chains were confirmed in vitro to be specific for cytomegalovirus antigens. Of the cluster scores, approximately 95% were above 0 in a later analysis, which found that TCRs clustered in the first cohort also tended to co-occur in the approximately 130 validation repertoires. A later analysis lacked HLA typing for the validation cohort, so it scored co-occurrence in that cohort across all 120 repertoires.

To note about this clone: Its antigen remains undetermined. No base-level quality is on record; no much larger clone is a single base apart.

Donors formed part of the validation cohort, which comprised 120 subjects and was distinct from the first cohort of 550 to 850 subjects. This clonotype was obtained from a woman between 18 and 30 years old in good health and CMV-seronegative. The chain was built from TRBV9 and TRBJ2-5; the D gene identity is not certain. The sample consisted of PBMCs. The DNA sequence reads TGTGCCAGCAGCGTAAGTTGGCAGCAAGAGACCCAGTACTTC. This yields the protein CASSVSWQQETQYF. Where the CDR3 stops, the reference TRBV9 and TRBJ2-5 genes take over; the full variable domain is DSGVTQTPKHLITATGQRVTLRCSPRSGDLSVYWYQQSLDQGLQFLIQYYNGEERAKGNILERFSAQQFPDLHSELNLSSLELGDSALYFCASSVSWQQETQYFGPGTRLLVL.